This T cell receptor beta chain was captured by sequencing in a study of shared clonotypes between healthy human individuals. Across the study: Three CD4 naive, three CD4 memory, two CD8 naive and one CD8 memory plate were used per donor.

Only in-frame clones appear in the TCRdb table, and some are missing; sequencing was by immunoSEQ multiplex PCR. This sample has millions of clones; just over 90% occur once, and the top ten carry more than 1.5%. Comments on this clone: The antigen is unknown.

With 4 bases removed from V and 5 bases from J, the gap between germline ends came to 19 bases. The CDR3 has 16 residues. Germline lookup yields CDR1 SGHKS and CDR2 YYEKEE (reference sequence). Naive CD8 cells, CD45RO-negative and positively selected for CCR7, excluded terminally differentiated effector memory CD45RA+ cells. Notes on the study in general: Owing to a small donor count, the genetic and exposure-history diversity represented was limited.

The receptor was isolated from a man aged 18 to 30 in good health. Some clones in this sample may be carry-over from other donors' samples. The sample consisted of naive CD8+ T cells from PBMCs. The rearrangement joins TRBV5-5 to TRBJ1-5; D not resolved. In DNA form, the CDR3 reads TGTGCCAGCAGCATACGGCTGCAGATTTCCGATCAGCCCCAGCATTTT. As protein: CASSIRLQISDQPQHF.